The rows below give T cell receptor beta chains drawn from one sample of a study of blood T cell repertoires in COVID-19. Some clones are missing from TCRdb's copy, which holds only in-frame ones; the method was immunoSEQ multiplex PCR. This sample carries roughly 70,000 clones, approximately 90% of them seen once, and the ten largest clones take less than 9%. Specimen: peripheral blood. Receptors were obtained from a human donor in a cohort sampled during active COVID-19. The CDR3 runs from the conserved cysteine through the conserved F or W. The order of the fields is D gene, J gene, clone size, V gene, CDR3 DNA, CDR3 protein. D genes are given only for firm matches. The listing skips clone size in some rows; elsewhere it reads once, few, many or a size class.

D: .
J: TRBJ1-1
size: .
V: TRBV3-1/TRBV3-2
DNA: TGTGCCAGCAGCCCCTCTTCCGGGGAGAAGAACACTGAAGCTTTCTTT
CDR3: CASSPSSGEKNTEAFF

D: .
J: TRBJ2-3
size: .
V: TRBV19
DNA: TGTGCCAGTAGTATGATGGGGAGAGGAGCGACAGATACGCAGTATTTT
CDR3: CASSMMGRGATDTQYF

D: TRBD1
J: TRBJ1-6
size: .
V: TRBV2
DNA: TGTGCCAGCAGCGAGAACAGAGGGACAGGGAATTCACCCCTCCACTTT
CDR3: CASSENRGTGNSPLHF

D: TRBD1
J: TRBJ1-1
size: .
V: TRBV25-1
DNA: TGTGCCAGCAGAGTTACAGGGGGCACTGAAGCTTTCTTT
CDR3: CASRVTGGTEAFF

D: .
J: TRBJ1-1
size: .
V: TRBV11-2
DNA: TGTGCCAGCAGCTTACTGACGGGGGTTGAAGCTTTCTTT
CDR3: CASSLLTGVEAFF

D: .
J: TRBJ2-7
size: .
V: TRBV6-5
DNA: TGTGTGTCCGGGCAGGGAAACTACGAGCAGTACTTC
CDR3: CVSGQGNYEQYF

D: TRBD2
J: TRBJ2-2
size: .
V: TRBV5-4
DNA: TGTGCCAGCAGCGCCGGGACTAGCGGGGGGGCTGTGAGCGGGGAGCTGTTTTTT
CDR3: CASSAGTSGGAVSGELFF

D: TRBD1
J: TRBJ1-5
size: .
V: TRBV6-4
DNA: TGTGCCAGCAGTGAGGCAGGGGGGAATCAGCCCCAGCATTTT
CDR3: CASSEAGGNQPQHF

D: TRBD1
J: TRBJ1-1
size: .
V: TRBV28
DNA: TGTGCCAGCAGTTTCTTAGGGCAGGGGGGAACTTCGAACACTGAAGCTTTCTTT
CDR3: CASSFLGQGGTSNTEAFF

D: TRBD2
J: TRBJ2-3
size: .
V: TRBV5-1
DNA: TGCGCCAGCAGCTTGGGGCCGGGACTAATCACAGATACGCAGTATTTT
CDR3: CASSLGPGLITDTQYF

D: TRBD2
J: TRBJ2-5
size: .
V: TRBV2
DNA: TGTGCCAGCACAGCGGGAGGAGGGGAGACCCAGTACTTC
CDR3: CASTAGGGETQYF

D: .
J: TRBJ2-7
size: .
V: TRBV21-1
DNA: TGTGCCAGCAGCAAAGGGGGGCGGGGGAAGAGCTCCTACGAGCAGTACTTC
CDR3: CASSKGGRGKSSYEQYF

D: .
J: TRBJ2-2
size: few
V: TRBV6-6
DNA: TGTGCCAGCAGTTACTCGCCAGGTACCGGGGAGCTGTTTTTT
CDR3: CASSYSPGTGELFF

D: .
J: TRBJ1-2
size: .
V: TRBV2
DNA: TGTGCCAGCAGTTCCATTCAGAACTATGGCTACACCTTC
CDR3: CASSSIQNYGYTF

D: TRBD2
J: TRBJ2-7
size: .
V: TRBV19
DNA: TGTGCCAGTAGTAAGACTAGCGGGGGAAAACCCTACGAGCAGTACTTC
CDR3: CASSKTSGGKPYEQYF

D: TRBD2
J: TRBJ2-1
size: .
V: TRBV4-2
DNA: TGTGCCAGCAGCCAAGAATCCAGCGGGGGGAACAATGAGCAGTTCTTC
CDR3: CASSQESSGGNNEQFF

D: .
J: TRBJ1-2
size: once
V: TRBV7-9
DNA: TGTGCCAGCAGCTTTGTCCAGGGGAACTATGGCTACACCTTC
CDR3: CASSFVQGNYGYTF

D: .
J: TRBJ1-5
size: .
V: TRBV3-1/TRBV3-2
DNA: TGTGCCAGCAGCAAAGATGCGTCGAATCAGCCCCAGCATTTT
CDR3: CASSKDASNQPQHF

D: TRBD1
J: TRBJ1-5
size: .
V: TRBV5-6
DNA: TGTGCCAGCAGCTTGCGGACAGGGGAGAAACCCCAGCATTTT
CDR3: CASSLRTGEKPQHF

D: .
J: TRBJ2-1
size: .
V: TRBV27
DNA: TGTGCCAGCAGTTTAATATCCGGAGGGGGCCACTACAATGAGCAGTTCTTC
CDR3: CASSLISGGGHYNEQFF

D: .
J: TRBJ2-3
size: .
V: TRBV9
DNA: TGTGCCAGCAGCGTAGGACTTGGTTCAGATACGCAGTATTTT
CDR3: CASSVGLGSDTQYF

D: TRBD1
J: TRBJ2-5
size: .
V: TRBV6-5
DNA: TGTGCCAGCAGTTACTCAAGGGACAGACAAGAGACCCAGTACTTC
CDR3: CASSYSRDRQETQYF

D: TRBD1
J: TRBJ2-1
size: .
V: TRBV7-9
DNA: TGTGCCAGCATACGGGACAGGGTCGTGGATGAGCAGTTCTTC
CDR3: CASIRDRVVDEQFF

D: TRBD1
J: TRBJ2-6
size: .
V: TRBV29-1
DNA: TGCAGCGCCGGAGGGACAGGGTTCTCTGGGGCCAACGTCCTGACTTTC
CDR3: CSAGGTGFSGANVLTF

D: TRBD2
J: TRBJ2-7
size: .
V: TRBV10-3
DNA: TGTGCCATCAGCCTGGGACTAGCGGGGTCCTCCTACGAGCAGTACTTC
CDR3: CAISLGLAGSSYEQYF

D: .
J: TRBJ2-7
size: few
V: TRBV11-1
DNA: TGTGCCAGCAGCGTAGGGACAATTACAGGCTACGAGCAGTACTTC
CDR3: CASSVGTITGYEQYF

D: TRBD1
J: TRBJ1-6
size: .
V: TRBV6-5
DNA: TGTGCCAGCAAGCCGGACAGGGATAATTCACCCCTCCACTTT
CDR3: CASKPDRDNSPLHF

D: TRBD2
J: TRBJ2-1
size: .
V: TRBV28
DNA: TGTGCCAGCATCCCCGGGACTAGCGGGGGGGGCTCCTACAATGAGCAGTTCTTC
CDR3: CASIPGTSGGGSYNEQFF

D: .
J: TRBJ2-2
size: few
V: TRBV6-1
DNA: TGTGCCAGCAGTGAGCAGGGACACGGATTAACCGGGGAGCTGTTTTTT
CDR3: CASSEQGHGLTGELFF

D: .
J: TRBJ1-2
size: .
V: TRBV6-5
DNA: TGTGCCAGCACCTCTATACCTAACTATGGCTACACCTTC
CDR3: CASTSIPNYGYTF

D: .
J: TRBJ1-5
size: .
V: TRBV6-5
DNA: TGTGCCAGCAGAGCAGACTATAGCAATCAGCCCCAGCATTTT
CDR3: CASRADYSNQPQHF

D: TRBD1
J: TRBJ2-7
size: .
V: TRBV19
DNA: TGTGCCAGTAGTCCCAGGCAGGGGGTTTCCTACGAGCAGTACTTC
CDR3: CASSPRQGVSYEQYF

D: .
J: TRBJ2-7
size: .
V: TRBV7-2
DNA: TGTGCCAGCAGCACCTGGGCGGGGCAGGCCTACGAGCAGTACTTC
CDR3: CASSTWAGQAYEQYF

D: TRBD2
J: TRBJ2-1
size: .
V: TRBV3-1/TRBV3-2
DNA: TGTGCCAGCAGCCTTTCTAGCGGGGGGGAGCAGTTCTTC
CDR3: CASSLSSGGEQFF

D: .
J: TRBJ2-3
size: .
V: TRBV10-2
DNA: TGCGCCAGCAGTGAAACGGGGGCAGATACGCAGTATTTT
CDR3: CASSETGADTQYF

D: .
J: TRBJ2-7
size: .
V: TRBV4-3
DNA: TGCGCCAGCAGTATGAGCGAGCAGTACTTC
CDR3: CASSMSEQYF

D: TRBD1
J: TRBJ1-1
size: .
V: TRBV5-4
DNA: TGTGCCAGCAGCCGTCCTGGACAGGCTGAAGCTTTCTTT
CDR3: CASSRPGQAEAFF

D: .
J: TRBJ1-2
size: .
V: TRBV11-2
DNA: TGTGCCAGCAGCTTAATAAGGACCAGGGAAAAGTTGGACTATGGCTACACCTTC
CDR3: CASSLIRTREKLDYGYTF

D: TRBD1
J: TRBJ1-5
size: .
V: TRBV6-1
DNA: TGTGCCAGCAGTGAACTAGGGACAGGGGGTTTGCAGCCCCAGCATTTT
CDR3: CASSELGTGGLQPQHF

D: TRBD2
J: TRBJ2-5
size: .
V: TRBV28
DNA: TGTGCCAGCACTAGCGGGGGGGAGACCCAGTACTTC
CDR3: CASTSGGETQYF

D: TRBD1
J: TRBJ1-2
size: once
V: TRBV5-5
DNA: TGTGCCAGCAGCTTCCGGGACAGGGGTCCCCCCTATGGCTACACCTTC
CDR3: CASSFRDRGPPYGYTF

D: TRBD1
J: TRBJ1-2
size: .
V: TRBV5-8
DNA: TGTGCCAGCAGCGTCCGGACAGGGATCTATGGCTACACCTTC
CDR3: CASSVRTGIYGYTF

D: TRBD2
J: TRBJ2-5
size: .
V: TRBV5-1
DNA: TGCGCCAGCAGCTTCTACGGACTAGCGGAGACCCAGTACTTC
CDR3: CASSFYGLAETQYF

D: .
J: TRBJ2-1
size: .
V: TRBV5-6
DNA: TGTGCCAGCAGCGTTTCTCGGGGGAGCTACAATGAGCAGTTCTTC
CDR3: CASSVSRGSYNEQFF

D: .
J: TRBJ2-3
size: .
V: TRBV5-8
DNA: TGTGCCAGCAGCTTAACTGTTATCATCCCAGATACGCAGTATTTT
CDR3: CASSLTVIIPDTQYF

D: .
J: TRBJ1-1
size: .
V: TRBV10-1
DNA: TGCGCCAGCAGTGATAAGAGGGACACTGAAGCTTTCTTT
CDR3: CASSDKRDTEAFF

D: TRBD1
J: TRBJ2-1
size: .
V: TRBV19
DNA: TGTGCCAGTAGTCCTCCGGGACAGGGGAATGAGCAGTTCTTC
CDR3: CASSPPGQGNEQFF

D: .
J: TRBJ1-1
size: .
V: TRBV6-1
DNA: TGTGCCAGCAGTGTTGGGGCAGGCCCTATGAACACTGAAGCTTTCTTT
CDR3: CASSVGAGPMNTEAFF

D: .
J: TRBJ1-1
size: .
V: TRBV5-1
DNA: TGCGCCAGCAGCTTGGGTCCGGGTTCGGGCACTGAAGCTTTCTTT
CDR3: CASSLGPGSGTEAFF